This entry lists 30 T cell receptor beta chains sequenced from one sample in a study of control samples from healthy donors and cancer patients. Repertoires were generated with immunoSEQ multiplex PCR, while TCRdb's copy carries only in-frame clones and drops some. The sample yields 80,000 to 100,000 clones, roughly 88% seen once. Material: blood. The receptors were sampled from a young man in good health.

The chain links TRBV9 to TRBJ2-7; TRBD1 might be the D (5 bases). Germline V gene sequence: CDR1 SGDLS, CDR2 YYNGEE. The CDR3 is made up of 15 amino acids. V shed 4 bases and J shed 3 bases, with 17 bases lying between them. The DNA of the CDR3 is TGTGCCAGCAGCCGGGTGACAGAAGGGTACTACGAGCAGTACTTC. It specifies CASSRVTEGYYEQYF.

The chain joins TRBV25-1 to TRBJ2-5, with D possibly being TRBD1 (6 bases). Germline CDR1 MGHDK, CDR2 SYGVNS. The CDR3 has 14 residues. V shed 5 bases and J shed 2 bases, with 12 bases lying between them. CDR3 region: CASSTRDRQETQYF. The CDR3 DNA reads as TGTGCCAGCAGTACCCGAGACAGGCAAGAGACCCAGTACTTC.

This sequence joins TRBV19 and TRBJ1-2; 11 nucleotides match TRBD1. CDR3 length: 15 amino acids. Trimming at V came to 3 bases and at J to 8 bases, leaving 8 bases not matched to a gene. Germline V gene data show CDR1 as LNHDA and CDR2 as SQIVND (reference sequence). CDR3 residues: CASSIGRDRGRGYTF. The CDR3 DNA is TGTGCCAGTAGTATCGGGCGGGACAGGGGGAGAGGCTACACCTTC.

The gene calls are TRBV27 and TRBJ1-6; a weak D match, TRBD1 (5 bases). Germline V CDR1 and CDR2: MNHEY, SMNVEV (reference sequence). This CDR3 has 16 amino acids. Trimming pared 3 bases from V and 3 bases from J, leaving 12 bases between. CDR3 amino acids: CASSLRGTNYNSPLHF. The CDR3 coding sequence is TGTGCCAGCAGTTTGAGGGGTACAAACTATAATTCACCCCTCCACTTT.

The chain recombines TRBV12-3 or TRBV12-4 with TRBJ1-1; 11 bases agree with TRBD1. This CDR3 spans 12 amino acids. J lost 11 bases, V lost 3 bases, and 2 bases had no gene match. CDR3: CASSLGQGVAFF. The CDR3 bases are TGTGCCAGCAGTTTGGGACAGGGGGTGGCTTTCTTT.

The chain combines TRBV4-1 with TRBJ1-1, with D perhaps matching TRBD1 (6 bases). The CDR3 runs to 16 residues. CDR1 and CDR2 (germline): MGHRA, YSYEKL. V lost 3 bases and J 5 bases, leaving 19 bases between the germline ends. CDR3 sequence reads: CASSQTLGGLYTEAFF. As DNA, the CDR3 is TGCGCCAGCAGCCAGACTTTAGGGGGGTTGTATACTGAAGCTTTCTTT.

The DNA for the CDR3 is TGCGCCAGCAGCGAACAGGGGGGAACCCCGAATGAAGCTTTCTTT. Its translation is CASSEQGGTPNEAFF. The rearrangement links TRBV5-1 to TRBJ1-1; 8 nucleotides line up with TRBD1. Losses at the gene ends were 4 bases for V and 7 bases for J; bases not matched to a gene: 12. The CDR3 sequence is 15 residues long. The V gene's germline CDR1 is SGHRS and CDR2 YFSETQ.

The chain links TRBV12-5 to TRBJ2-2; 7 bases are shared with TRBD1. The CDR3 runs 15 residues. Germline V CDR1 and CDR2: LGHNT, FRNRAP. V shed 5 bases, J shed 2 bases, and the junction held 5 bases outside the gene matches. The CDR3 DNA is TGTGCTAGTGGTCAACGGACAGGAAACACCGGGGAGCTGTTTTTT. Amino acid sequence: CASGQRTGNTGELFF.

V gene TRBV11-2 combines with J gene TRBJ2-7; D is undetermined. This CDR3 comprises 12 residues. The V gene's germline CDR1 is SGHAT and CDR2 FQNNGV. V was trimmed by 5 bases and J by 4 bases, leaving 9 bases between them. This CDR3 reads CASSPAGYEQYF. The DNA for the CDR3 is TGTGCCAGCAGCCCAGCCGGTTACGAGCAGTACTTC.

This clone appeared a single time. The chain links TRBV27 to TRBJ2-1; D unclear. Germline CDR1 is MNHEY and CDR2 is SMNVEV (reference sequence). V was pared by 4 bases and J by 6 bases, with 13 bases between. The CDR3 runs 14 residues. In DNA form, the CDR3 reads TGTGCCAGCAGTTCGAAGGACGCCCCCAATGAGCAGTTCTTC. This gives the protein CASSSKDAPNEQFF.

The CDR3, as DNA: TGTGCCAGCAGTACAGGAGGTAGCGGCTACAATGAGCAGTTCTTC. Translation: CASSTGGSGYNEQFF. The genes are TRBV6-5 and TRBJ2-1, with TRBD2 as a possible D gene (6 bases). The CDR3 consists of 15 residues. The germline V gene has CDR1 MNHEY and CDR2 SVGAGI. Trimming removed 5 bases at V and 3 bases at J, with 14 bases between.

The rearrangement links TRBV11-2 to TRBJ1-2; D possibly corresponds to TRBD1 (6 bases). This CDR3 region has 16 residues. Germline V CDR1 and CDR2: SGHAT, FQNNGV. V was pared by 5 bases and J by 1 base, with 17 bases between. CDR3 sequence: CASSVDRNTINYGYTF. For the CDR3, the DNA is TGTGCCAGCAGCGTCGACAGGAATACTATTAACTATGGCTACACCTTC.

The chain couples TRBV7-2 to TRBJ1-5; 9 nucleotides match TRBD1. The germline V gene encodes CDR1 SGHTA and CDR2 FQGNSA. With 5 bases clipped from V and 2 bases from J, the junction kept 7 bases outside the gene matches. CDR3 size: 16 residues. This CDR3 is CASSHGTGRRNQPQHF. The CDR3 DNA sequence: TGTGCCAGCAGCCACGGGACAGGGAGACGCAATCAGCCCCAGCATTTT. Looking up the rest from reference TRBV7-2 and TRBJ1-5 gives the full variable domain: GAGVSQSPSNKVTEKGKDVELRCDPISGHTALYWYRQSLGQGLEFLIYFQGNSAPDKSGLPSDRFSAERTGGSVSTLTIQRTQQEDSAVYLCASSHGTGRRNQPQHFGDGTRLSIL.

The chain uses TRBV25-1 and TRBJ2-5, with 10 nucleotides matching TRBD1. The J segment lost 5 bases and the V segment lost 11 bases, leaving 5 bases of the junction unmatched. From germline, CDR1 is MGHDK and CDR2 SYGVNS. This CDR3 spans 12 amino acids. The CDR3 sequence is CAVGQGWETQYF. In nucleotides, the CDR3 is TGTGCCGTGGGACAGGGGTGGGAGACCCAGTACTTC.

The chain links TRBV29-1 to TRBJ2-3; 9 bases match TRBD2. This CDR3 is 14 amino acids long. Germline CDR1 SQVTM, CDR2 ANQGSEA. The trim removed 4 bases at V and 4 bases at J, leaving 6 bases unmatched. CDR3 amino acids: CSVVWRGGADTQYF. CDR3 sequence (DNA): TGCAGCGTTGTGTGGCGGGGGGGCGCAGATACGCAGTATTTT.

V and J are TRBV5-1 and TRBJ2-2, with D uncertain. The V end was cut by 1 base, the J end by 0 bases, with 7 bases between. Germline CDR1 reads SGHRS; CDR2 reads YFSETQ. CDR3 length equals 15 residues. CDR3: CASSLRYTNTGELFF. In DNA form, the CDR3 reads TGCGCCAGCAGCTTGAGGTACACGAACACCGGGGAGCTGTTTTTT.

The CDR3 region is CASSPGSFSNQPQHF. CDR3 in DNA: TGCGCCAGCAGCCCTGGTTCGTTTAGCAATCAGCCCCAGCATTTT. This chain connects TRBV5-1 to TRBJ1-5; D uncertain. CDR1 and CDR2 from the germline V gene are SGHRS and YFSETQ. The CDR3 is made up of 15 amino acids. Trimming took 4 bases from V and 0 from J, leaving 11 bases between them. The variable domain in full, completed from reference TRBV5-1 and TRBJ1-5, reads KAGVTQTPRYLIKTRGQQVTLSCSPISGHRSVSWYQQTPGQGLQFLFEYFSETQRNKGNFPGRFSGRQFSNSRSEMNVSTLELGDSALYLCASSPGSFSNQPQHFGDGTRLSIL.

This chain links TRBV5-4 with TRBJ1-1; D call uncertain. The CDR3 loop spans 15 amino acids. Trimming took off 4 bases at V and 3 bases at J, with 16 bases between the two ends. CDR1 and CDR2 (germline): SGHNT, YYREEE (reference sequence). The CDR3 sequence: CASSPSRRGDTEAFF. CDR3 bases: TGTGCCAGCAGCCCATCCCGAAGAGGTGACACTGAAGCTTTCTTT.

In the case of this clone: The germline gene is not matched at one end of the junction; a read error may be the cause. This chain joins TRBV6-2 or TRBV6-3 and TRBJ2-1; TRBD2 agrees at 9 bases. This CDR3 is 21 amino acids long. Germline loops: CDR1 MNHEY, CDR2 SVGEGT. The CDR3 sequence is CASTYIPRRGNLAGYYNEQFF. CDR3 bases: TGTGCCAGCACTTACATACCCCGAAGGGGTAACCTAGCGGGGTATTACAATGAGCAGTTCTTC.

This clone appeared a single time. The V call is TRBV27, the J call TRBJ2-3; 12 bases map to TRBD2. Germline CDR1 is MNHEY and CDR2 is SMNVEV (reference sequence). V lost 5 bases and J lost 4; bases outside the gene matches: 7. The CDR3 has 16 residues. The CDR3 is CASSHPTSGRADTQYF. The CDR3, as DNA: TGTGCCAGCAGTCACCCGACTAGCGGGAGAGCAGATACGCAGTATTTT.

The gene calls are TRBV7-2 and TRBJ2-3, with 11 positions matching TRBD2. Germline V lookup: CDR1 SGHTA, CDR2 FQGNSA. The V gene end was trimmed by 1 base and the J gene end by 2 bases; junction bases not matched to a gene: 2. This CDR3 comprises 16 residues. This CDR3 is CASSLGGLAATDTQYF. The CDR3 DNA reads as TGTGCCAGCAGCTTAGGGGGACTAGCGGCCACAGATACGCAGTATTTT.

V and J are TRBV4-2 and TRBJ2-7, with D possibly matching TRBD2 (7 bases). The CDR3 is 18 residues long. Per germline, CDR1 LGHNA and CDR2 YNFKEQ. Trimming stripped 0 bases from V and 5 bases from J, with 23 bases between. CDR3 region: CASSQDRVGGLGVDEQYF. CDR3 DNA: TGTGCCAGCAGCCAAGATCGGGTGGGGGGGCTCGGTGTCGACGAGCAGTACTTC.

The V and J genes are TRBV30 and TRBJ2-1; 10 bases match TRBD2. J was trimmed by 4 bases and V by 3 bases; bases with no gene match: 6. CDR1 is GTSNPN, CDR2 SVGIG, per germline (reference sequence). The CDR3 extends over 15 amino acids. CDR3 amino acids: CAWSGLAAQYNEQFF. The CDR3 DNA reads as TGTGCCTGGAGCGGACTAGCGGCACAATACAATGAGCAGTTCTTC.

This clone was seen only once. The V call is TRBV6-2 or TRBV6-3, the J call TRBJ2-7; a weak D match, TRBD1 (6 bases). CDR1 and CDR2 from the germline V gene are MNHEY and SVGEGT. V shed 2 bases and J shed 1 base, with 12 bases lying between them. The CDR3 sequence is 15 residues long. The CDR3 sequence: CASSYGAGVSYEQYF. The CDR3 bases are TGTGCCAGCAGTTACGGGGCAGGGGTGTCCTACGAGCAGTACTTC.

The chain uses TRBV24-1 and TRBJ1-5; 8 bases line up with TRBD1. Germline CDR1 is KGHDR and CDR2 is SFDVKD. The length of the CDR3 is 13 residues. V was pared by 5 bases and J by 6 bases, with 2 bases of the junction left unmatched. Here the CDR3 reads CATSAQGAQPQHF. DNA for the CDR3: TGTGCCACCAGTGCTCAGGGGGCTCAGCCCCAGCATTTT.

The chain links TRBV30 to TRBJ2-2, with TRBD2 as a possible D gene (6 bases). This CDR3 is 16 amino acids long. The V gene's germline CDR1 is GTSNPN and CDR2 SVGIG (reference sequence). Trimming left V 6 bases short and J 4 bases short, with 21 bases between. The CDR3 DNA sequence: TGTGCCTGCCGCCGCGGAGGGAGTAGTATCACCGGGGAGCTGTTTTTT. Amino acid sequence: CACRRGGSSITGELFF.

Written as DNA, the CDR3 is TGTGCCAGCAGTTTATCCCCCCGAGCGGGGAAACAAGAGACCCAGTACTTC. It encodes CASSLSPRAGKQETQYF. This chain connects TRBV27 to TRBJ2-5; TRBD2 aligns across 7 bases. The germline V gene encodes CDR1 MNHEY and CDR2 SMNVEV (reference sequence). CDR3 length equals 17 residues. V shed 0 bases, J shed 2 bases, and the junction held 9 bases outside the gene matches.

The table lists this clone with a count of one. This rearrangement joins TRBV6-5 to TRBJ1-3; no clear D. Per the germline V gene, CDR1 is MNHEY and CDR2 is SVGAGI. The V end was cut by 2 bases, the J end by 8 bases, with 10 bases between. This CDR3 comprises 13 residues. The CDR3 loop reads CASSYAQADTIYF. In DNA form, the CDR3 reads TGTGCCAGCAGTTACGCCCAAGCGGACACCATATATTTT.

The genes are TRBV4-1 and TRBJ1-2; D gene ambiguous. The germline V and J ends were trimmed by 1 base and 10 bases, with 19 bases remaining between them. The CDR3 is 15 residues long. CDR1 and CDR2 (germline): MGHRA, YSYEKL. The CDR3 DNA follows: TGCGCCAGCAGCCAAGGCCCCCATCCGTCGGATCCCTACACCTTC. This codes for CASSQGPHPSDPYTF.

The chain employs TRBV7-3 and TRBJ2-1; a possible D gene is TRBD2 (6 bases). Trimming cost V 0 bases and J 5 bases, with 11 bases left between them. Per germline, CDR1 SGHTA and CDR2 FQGTGA. The CDR3 is 15 amino acids. CDR3 in DNA: TGTGCCAGCAGCTTAACTAGCGGAAAGCACAATGAGCAGTTCTTC. Residues: CASSLTSGKHNEQFF.